This T cell receptor (beta chain) was obtained from a study of cytomegalovirus exposure and HLA in healthy donors. At the level of the study: As an earlier analysis found, some 180 million T cells yielded 100 million to 130 million unique TCR beta sequences.

General observations from the study: It has been reported that TCR beta sequences accurately predicted the HLA-A and HLA-B alleles of most subjects. About 87% or about 30% of the time was how often most TCR beta V segments were productive, according to an earlier analysis.

Germline assignment: CDR1 SGHRS and CDR2 YFSETQ. CDR3 length equals 15 residues. The V and J ends lost 4 bases and 0 bases respectively, with 14 bases between them. Regarding this clone: Its antigen is undetermined.

The PCR ran on 60 Vbeta and 13 Jbeta primers. Study processing details: Per a later analysis, the number of unique TCR beta chains was some 80 million, of which around 9.9 million were shared. Repertoires were generated with immunoSEQ multiplex PCR, while TCRdb's copy carries only in-frame clones and drops some. The DNA was the basis for D and trimming; V, J and clone size are from that table. This sample has around 150,000 clones; about 80% occur once, and the top ten carry about 4.4%. The TCR was taken from a man aged 25-45 years in good health. Sequenced sample: PBMCs. The V and J genes are TRBV5-1 and TRBJ2-7, with a tentative D call TRBD2 (7 bases). Written as DNA, the CDR3 is TGCGCCAGCAGCGCGGGGGCGACAGACTCCTACGAGCAGTACTTC. Amino acids: CASSAGATDSYEQYF.